The next 20 T cell receptor beta chains were all read from a single sample in a study of response to subunit inactivated influenza vaccine. TCRdb independently ran MiXCR on the RT-PCR reads; one entry per CDR3 protein. The table includes 500,000 or so distinct CDR3 sequences, more than 15% detected once. Source: CD4+ T cells sorted from PBMCs, taken around 25 months after vaccination. The source is a man between 50 and 70 years old who received an inactivated influenza vaccine.

This clonotype was found a few times. The rearrangement links TRBV15 to TRBJ1-4; D uncertain. V was pared by 7 bases and J by 6 bases, with 12 bases between. CDR3 size: 13 residues. Looked up from germline, CDR1 is LNHNV and CDR2 is YYDKDF (reference sequence). CDR3 in amino acids: CATKDWYDEKLFF. Here the CDR3 DNA reads TGTGCCACCAAGGACTGGTACGATGAAAAACTGTTTTTT.

This chain uses TRBV12-3 or TRBV12-4 with TRBJ1-1; the match to TRBD1 covers 7 bases. This CDR3 is built from 14 residues. Unmatched junction bases numbered 7, after V lost 5 bases and J lost 4 bases. The CDR3 DNA follows: TGTGCCAGCAGTACCCGGACAGGTCTCACTGAAGCTTTCTTT. Translation gives CASSTRTGLTEAFF.

The CDR3 loop is CASSLGASVAYEQYF. CDR3 in DNA: TGTGCCAGCAGCTTAGGGGCTAGCGTTGCCTACGAGCAGTACTTC. The chain links TRBV11-2 to TRBJ2-7, with D tentatively TRBD2 (6 bases). CDR1 is SGHAT and CDR2 is FQNNGV in the germline V gene. The CDR3 totals 15 residues. The V gene lost 1 base and the J gene lost 2 bases, with 12 bases spanning the gap.

This chain joins TRBV15 and TRBJ2-3, with a weak D call TRBD2 (6 bases). Per the germline V gene, CDR1 is LNHNV and CDR2 is YYDKDF (reference sequence). V was trimmed by 1 base and J by 0 bases, leaving 11 bases between them. The CDR3 sequence is 16 residues long. The CDR3 sequence is CATSRGRGISTDTQYF. The CDR3 DNA follows: TGTGCCACCAGCAGAGGTCGGGGGATTAGCACAGATACGCAGTATTTT. The complete variable domain, with remaining parts taken from reference TRBV15 and TRBJ2-3, reads DAMVIQNPRYQVTQFGKPVTLSCSQTLNHNVMYWYQQKSSQAPKLLFHYYDKDFNNEADTPDNFQSRRPNTSFCFLDIRSPGLGDTAMYLCATSRGRGISTDTQYFGPGTRLTVL.

This chain links TRBV10-3 with TRBJ1-6; 7 bases line up with TRBD1. CDR1 is ENHRY, CDR2 SYGVKD, per germline. Losses at the gene ends were 4 bases for V and 1 base for J; bases not matched to a gene: 7. The CDR3 loop spans 17 amino acids. The CDR3 region has the DNA TGTGCCATCAGTGTCGGGCAGGGGGAGTCCTATAATTCACCCCTCCACTTT. This translates into CAISVGQGESYNSPLHF.

The chain has TRBV20-1 and TRBJ2-4; TRBD2 agrees at 11 bases. Germline loops: CDR1 DFQATT, CDR2 SNEGSKA (reference sequence). The CDR3 covers 14 residues. V dropped 6 bases and J dropped 1; count of bases not matched to a gene: 2. The CDR3 sequence is CSARTSGAKNIQYF. CDR3 in DNA: TGCAGTGCCAGGACTAGCGGGGCCAAAAACATTCAGTACTTC.

The rearrangement uses TRBV12-3 or TRBV12-4 and TRBJ2-7, with D possibly matching TRBD2 (6 bases). V was clipped by 4 bases and J by 2 bases, with 12 bases between them. The CDR3 loop spans 14 amino acids. This CDR3 reads CASSSDYPAYEQYF. CDR3 sequence (DNA): TGTGCCAGCAGTTCGGACTATCCAGCCTACGAGCAGTACTTC.

V usage is TRBV3-1 and J usage is TRBJ1-2, with D possibly TRBD1 on 6 matching bases. V was clipped by 4 bases and J by 8 bases, with 14 bases between them. This CDR3 region has 13 residues. Germline CDR1 reads LGHDT; CDR2 reads YNNKEL (reference sequence). CDR3: CASSPNPQGGYTF. The CDR3 bases are TGTGCCAGCAGCCCGAACCCCCAGGGGGGCTACACCTTC.

This chain uses TRBV3-1 with TRBJ2-1; 14 bases map to TRBD2. J lost 7 bases, V lost 4 bases, and 6 bases had no gene match. The CDR3 is 16 residues long. From germline, CDR1 is LGHDT and CDR2 YNNKEL (reference sequence). The DNA of the CDR3 is TGTGCCAGCAGCCGCGCCGGGACTAGCGGGAGAAATGAGCAGTTCTTC. As protein: CASSRAGTSGRNEQFF.

The chain recombines TRBV20-1 with TRBJ2-7; D tentatively reads TRBD1 or TRBD2 (5 bases each). Trimming shortened V by 6 bases and J by 3 bases, and 15 bases separated the two germline ends. Per the germline V gene, CDR1 is DFQATT and CDR2 is SNEGSKA (reference sequence). The CDR3 is 13 amino acids. Here the CDR3 reads CSATPGPRYEQYF. The CDR3 bases are TGCAGTGCCACCCCGGGACCCCGCTACGAGCAGTACTTC.

A single count supports this clonotype. An end of the junction does not agree with germline; a read error may underlie this. J is TRBJ2-6 and V is TRBV27; D might be TRBD2 (6 bases). CDR3 length: 17 residues. Germline V gene data show CDR1 as MNHEY and CDR2 as SMNVEV (reference sequence). The CDR3 is CASKPLGAGFGANVLTF. The CDR3 nucleotides read TGCGCCAGTAAGCCCCTCGGGGCGGGGTTTGGGGCCAACGTCCTGACTTTC.

This clonotype was picked up many times. This chain links TRBV4-3 with TRBJ2-4, with TRBD2 identical over 10 bases. Trimming at V came to 0 bases and at J to 6 bases, leaving 8 bases not matched to a gene. CDR1 and CDR2 from the germline V gene are LGHNA and YSLEER. The CDR3 runs to 17 residues. The CDR3 spells CASSQDFTSGKRNIQYF. CDR3 sequence (DNA): TGCGCCAGCAGCCAAGACTTTACTAGCGGGAAGAGAAACATTCAGTACTTC.

This clonotype showed up many times. The CDR3 sequence is CASSLARRDTQYF. DNA of the CDR3: TGTGCCAGCAGTTTGGCTAGGAGGGATACGCAGTATTTT. The genes are TRBV7-2 and TRBJ2-3, with D possibly being TRBD2 (5 bases). The germline V gene has CDR1 SGHTA and CDR2 FQGNSA. The CDR3 is made up of 13 amino acids. The germline V and J ends were trimmed by 6 bases and 6 bases, with 13 bases remaining between them.

This clonotype appeared many times. The chain employs TRBV7-2 and TRBJ1-5; D uncertain. Trimming took 3 bases from V and 4 from J, leaving 13 bases between them. This CDR3 is 15 amino acids long. Germline CDR1 is SGHTA and CDR2 is FQGNSA. In DNA form, the CDR3 reads TGTGCCAGCAGCTTTAGCTCGGGAGGGAATCAGCCCCAGCATTTT. Translated, it gives CASSFSSGGNQPQHF.

This clonotype was seen a few times. The J gene is TRBJ2-7, the V gene TRBV5-6, with D perhaps being TRBD1 or TRBD2 (7 bases each). The ends were cut back, 9 bases at V and 0 bases at J, with 16 bases in the middle. CDR3 length equals 14 residues. Germline V gene sequence: CDR1 SGHDT, CDR2 YYEEEE. The CDR3 DNA sequence: TGTGCCATCGGGGGGCAGGGGGTCTCCTACGAGCAGTACTTC. This encodes CAIGGQGVSYEQYF.

The chain employs TRBV29-1 and TRBJ1-1, with TRBD1 as a possible D gene (6 bases). From germline, CDR1 is SQVTM and CDR2 ANQGSEA. The V end was cut by 0 bases, the J end by 5 bases, with 13 bases between. The CDR3 sequence is 14 residues long. DNA for the CDR3: TGCAGCGTTGAAGATCACTCAGGGGTTACTGAAGCTTTCTTT. Translating gives CSVEDHSGVTEAFF.

This clonotype appeared a single time. The genes are TRBV5-6 and TRBJ2-3; D call uncertain. CDR1 SGHDT and CDR2 YYEEEE come from the germline V gene. Trimming removed 1 base at V and 2 bases at J, with 11 bases between. CDR3 length: 15 amino acids. The CDR3 region is CASSLRQTVTDTQYF. CDR3 coding DNA: TGTGCCAGCAGCTTGCGCCAGACTGTCACAGATACGCAGTATTTT.

The chain is built from TRBV20-1 and TRBJ2-1, with 10 bases fitting TRBD1. The length of the CDR3 is 18 residues. Germline CDR1 DFQATT, CDR2 SNEGSKA (reference sequence). V shed 4 bases and J 8 bases; nucleotides not matched to a gene: 20. CDR3 region: CSAKPRTGGANTGYEQFF. The CDR3 DNA reads as TGCAGTGCTAAGCCCCGGACAGGGGGAGCTAATACAGGCTATGAGCAGTTCTTC.

There are a few counts of this clonotype. The gene calls are TRBV28 and TRBJ1-1, with D perhaps matching TRBD1 (6 bases). V lost 6 bases and J lost 4, with 15 bases in between. CDR3 length equals 14 residues. Germline values: CDR1 MDHEN, CDR2 SYDVKM. As DNA, the CDR3 is TGTGCCAGCAGGGACAGCTCCACAGGCACTGAAGCTTTCTTT. Its translation is CASRDSSTGTEAFF.

This rearrangement joins TRBV7-8 to TRBJ2-3; a possible D gene is TRBD2 (6 bases). The ends were cut back, 3 bases at V and 0 bases at J, with 10 bases in the middle. CDR1 is SGHVS and CDR2 is FQNEAQ in the germline V gene. CDR3 length: 15 residues. The CDR3 loop is CASSFRLVSTDTQYF. CDR3 nucleotides: TGTGCCAGCAGCTTTAGACTAGTCAGCACAGATACGCAGTATTTT.